The 11 T cell receptor beta chains below were found in one sample sequenced in a study of T cell responses to AZD1222 COVID-19 vaccine (dated by TCRdb to about 2021). Libraries were constructed by the immunoSEQ multiplex PCR assay. TCRdb retrieved this table from immuneACCESS and kept in-frame rearrangements only. Not all clones are present; in checked studies, unresolved V genes account for under half, and no reason is known for the remainder. Within this sample are some 140,000 clones, with about 82% of them counted one time only. The top ten clones comprise 7.9% of the sample. The sample's time point, from its label and the paper: about 28 days (+/-7) after the second vaccine dose. The treatment or condition label, read with the paper, signifies: meningococcal conjugate vaccine given as trial control. The material was peripheral blood, obtained 28 days after the second dose of the MenACWY control vaccine. These receptors all come from an adult who received the MenACWY meningococcal vaccine as a control.

The CDR3 protein is CASSFLGTGGGENIQYF. The CDR3, as DNA: TGTGCCAGCAGCTTCCTTGGGACAGGGGGCGGGGAAAACATTCAGTACTTC. The chain is built from TRBV7-9 and TRBJ2-4; 12 bases align to TRBD1. From germline, CDR1 is SEHNR and CDR2 FQNEAQ (reference sequence). Trimming removed 3 bases from V and 5 bases from J; junction bases left unmatched: 8. This CDR3 has 17 residues.

The gene calls are TRBV6-5 and TRBJ1-6, with TRBD1 matching 10 bases. Germline loops: CDR1 MNHEY, CDR2 SVGAGI. The CDR3 covers 13 residues. J was trimmed by 9 bases and V by 7 bases; bases with no gene match: 3. The CDR3 is CASIDRGRSPLHF. As DNA, the CDR3 is TGTGCCAGCATAGACAGGGGGCGTTCACCCCTCCACTTT.

The chain has TRBV7-2 and TRBJ2-3; no firm D call. This CDR3 has 12 amino acids. The germline V gene encodes CDR1 SGHTA and CDR2 FQGNSA. V lost 3 bases to trimming and J lost 8 bases, with 9 bases between them. The CDR3 DNA reads as TGTGCCAGCAGCTTCCTTACGGGTACGCAGTATTTT. Translating it yields CASSFLTGTQYF.

The chain links TRBV3-1 (or the pseudogene TRBV3-2) to TRBJ2-3; 10 bases map to TRBD2. V gave up 6 bases and J gave up 0 bases; unmatched junction bases: 6. The CDR3 is 16 residues long. CDR1 is LGHDT, CDR2 YNNKEL, per germline (reference sequence). The CDR3 sequence: CASSPLAGASTDTQYF. CDR3 nucleotide sequence: TGTGCCAGCAGTCCTCTAGCGGGGGCTAGCACAGATACGCAGTATTTT.

The chain links TRBV10-2 to TRBJ2-3; no firm D call. In germline, CDR1 is WSHSY, CDR2 SAAADI. Trimming took 9 bases from V and 5 from J, leaving 9 bases between them. This CDR3 contains 11 residues. The CDR3 region is CASNLGDTQYF. For the CDR3, the DNA is TGCGCCAGTAACCTGGGAGATACGCAGTATTTT.

The V and J genes are TRBV27 and TRBJ1-5; a weak D match, TRBD1 (5 bases). V lost 7 bases to trimming and J lost 3 bases, with 28 bases between them. Germline V gene sequence: CDR1 MNHEY, CDR2 SMNVEV (reference sequence). This CDR3 region has 19 residues. The CDR3 nucleotides read TGTGCCAGCACCGCGTACCCGGGGACGATCAAGGGATACAATCAGCCCCAGCATTTT. Its protein is CASTAYPGTIKGYNQPQHF.

The sample holds one count of this clone. The DNA of the CDR3 is TGTGCCAGCAGTCGGACAGGGTCAAACACCATATATTTT. This translates into CASSRTGSNTIYF. This chain links TRBV28 with TRBJ1-3; 8 bases agree with TRBD1. The CDR3 sequence is 13 residues long. CDR1 MDHEN and CDR2 SYDVKM come from the germline V gene. V was clipped by 5 bases and J by 6 bases; unmatched bases: 3.

The rearrangement links TRBV5-1 to TRBJ2-1, with TRBD1 matching over 7 bases. The V and J ends lost 3 bases and 2 bases, in that order; junction bases with no gene match: 5. Germline CDR1 SGHRS, CDR2 YFSETQ. The CDR3 has 15 amino acids. The CDR3 DNA reads TGCGCCAGCAGCTCAGGACAGGATCCCTACAATGAGCAGTTCTTC. As protein: CASSSGQDPYNEQFF.

V gene TRBV19 combines with J gene TRBJ1-1; the match to TRBD1 covers 8 bases. CDR1 and CDR2 (germline): LNHDA, SQIVND (reference sequence). This CDR3 has 13 amino acids. The J segment lost 11 bases and the V segment lost 5 bases, leaving 10 bases of the junction unmatched. In DNA, the CDR3 is TGTGCCAGTAGTGCCGGACAGGGTAGGTCGGCTTTCTTT. Translating gives CASSAGQGRSAFF.

This rearrangement joins TRBV5-1 to TRBJ1-1, with D perhaps matching TRBD1 (6 bases). The ends were cut back, 4 bases at V and 3 bases at J, with 16 bases in the middle. Germline assignment: CDR1 SGHRS and CDR2 YFSETQ. This CDR3 is 15 amino acids long. The CDR3, as DNA: TGCGCCAGCAGCCGGGGGGGCGCTAAGGACACTGAAGCTTTCTTT. This gives the protein CASSRGGAKDTEAFF.

This chain joins TRBV27 and TRBJ2-7, with D tentatively TRBD1 or TRBD2 (5 bases each). The V gene lost 3 bases and the J gene lost 4 bases, with 13 bases spanning the gap. The germline V gene has CDR1 MNHEY and CDR2 SMNVEV (reference sequence). The CDR3 runs 14 residues. DNA for the CDR3: TGTGCCAGCAGTTTTGGGGGTAGGGGTTACGAGCAGTACTTC. The encoded protein is CASSFGGRGYEQYF.